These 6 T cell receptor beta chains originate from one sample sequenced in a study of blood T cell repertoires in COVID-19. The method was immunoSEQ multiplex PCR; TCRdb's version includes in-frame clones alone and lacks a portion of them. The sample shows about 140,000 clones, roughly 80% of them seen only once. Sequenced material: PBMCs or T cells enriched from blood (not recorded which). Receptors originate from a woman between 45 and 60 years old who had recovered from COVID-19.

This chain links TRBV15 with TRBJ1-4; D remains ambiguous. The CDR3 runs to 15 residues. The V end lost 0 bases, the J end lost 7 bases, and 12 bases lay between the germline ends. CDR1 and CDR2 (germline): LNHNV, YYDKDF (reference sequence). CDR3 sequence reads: CATSRDKSGAEKLFF. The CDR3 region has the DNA TGTGCCACCAGCAGAGATAAGTCCGGTGCTGAAAAACTGTTTTTT.

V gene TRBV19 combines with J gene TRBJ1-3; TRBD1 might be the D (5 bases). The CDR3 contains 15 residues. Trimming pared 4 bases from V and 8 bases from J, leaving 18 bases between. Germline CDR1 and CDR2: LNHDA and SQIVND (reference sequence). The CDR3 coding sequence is TGTGCCAGTAGTACGAGCGGGCCCTCCAGGGACACCATATATTTT. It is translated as CASSTSGPSRDTIYF.

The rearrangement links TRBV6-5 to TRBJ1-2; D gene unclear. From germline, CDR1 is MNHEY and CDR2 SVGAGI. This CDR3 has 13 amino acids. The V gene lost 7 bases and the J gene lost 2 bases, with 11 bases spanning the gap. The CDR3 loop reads CASILAGNYGYTF. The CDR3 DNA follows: TGTGCCAGCATCCTGGCGGGGAACTATGGCTACACCTTC.

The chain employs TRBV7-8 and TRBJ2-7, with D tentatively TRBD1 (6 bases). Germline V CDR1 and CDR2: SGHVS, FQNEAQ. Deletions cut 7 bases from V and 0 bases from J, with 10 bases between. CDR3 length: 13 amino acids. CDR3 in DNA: TGTGCCAGCAATGGACAGTACTCCTACGAGCAGTACTTC. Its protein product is CASNGQYSYEQYF.

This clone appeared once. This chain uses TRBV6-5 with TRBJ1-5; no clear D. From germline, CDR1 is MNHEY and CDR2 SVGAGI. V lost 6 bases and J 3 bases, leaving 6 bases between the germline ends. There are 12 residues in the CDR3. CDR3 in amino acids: CASRGANQPQHF. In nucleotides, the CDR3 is TGTGCCAGCAGGGGAGCCAATCAGCCCCAGCATTTT.

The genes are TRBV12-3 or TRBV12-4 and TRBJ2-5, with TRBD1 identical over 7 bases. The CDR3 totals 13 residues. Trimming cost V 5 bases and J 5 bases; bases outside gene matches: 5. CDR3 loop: CASSGQVLETQYF. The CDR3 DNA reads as TGTGCCAGCAGTGGACAGGTCCTGGAGACCCAGTACTTC.